This T cell receptor (beta chain) was sequenced during a study of blood T cell repertoires in COVID-19. On the study more broadly: PBMCs, B-cell-depleted T cells, or T cells were the source of the cDNA or gDNA that made up the material.

Which cohort a participant joined came from the clinical history participants gave. V lost 4 bases and J lost 6, with 15 bases in between. The CDR3 is made up of 14 amino acids. CDR1 is GTSNPN, CDR2 SVGIG, per germline (reference sequence). Sequencing used immunoSEQ multiplex PCR; TCRdb keeps in-frame clones, though not all of them. The data hold approximately 350,000 clones, with roughly 87% observed a single time. The sequenced material came from PBMCs or T cells enriched from blood (not recorded which). The receptor comes from a woman aged 50 to 60 who had recovered from COVID-19. V is TRBV30 and J is TRBJ1-4; D possibly corresponds to TRBD1 (5 bases). The CDR3 bases are TGTGCCTGGACTCCACCAGGGCCTGATGAAAAACTGTTTTTT. Residues: CAWTPPGPDEKLFF.